One TCR beta chain is described in this entry. The authors' processing: Reference gene primer amplification yielded estimated nucleated cell counts. Measured with immunoSEQ multiplex PCR; TCRdb has only the in-frame clones, and not every one. D and trimming come from the DNA, and the V and J calls and clone size come from that table. The profile shows about 150,000 clones, 88% of them singletons. Assignments of participants to cohorts depended upon their own reported clinical history. This entry belongs to a study of blood T cell repertoires in COVID-19. Study in general: Samples came from the United States, Italy and Spain, spanning acute and convalescent COVID-19.

Germline V lookup: CDR1 SGHRS, CDR2 YFSETQ. The ends were cut back, 0 bases at V and 6 bases at J, with 6 bases in the middle. The CDR3 totals 13 residues. Input material: PBMCs or T cells enriched from blood (not recorded which). The sequence came from a young woman with acute COVID-19. V is TRBV5-1 and J is TRBJ2-2; D is undetermined. CDR3 sequence: CASSLALAGELFF. The CDR3 nucleotides are TGCGCCAGCAGCTTGGCGCTAGCCGGGGAGCTGTTTTTT.